This T cell receptor beta chain is drawn from a study of OX40 agonist ivuxolimab in advanced cancers. Findings and caveats of the study: Averaging showed that CD8+ T cells had more expanded clones than CD4+ did. Also showing low normalized T-cell clonal expansion were some of the nonresponders. Both blood CD4+ and CD8+ T cells showed clonal growth by week 6 at 0.1 to 3.0 mg/kg.

TCRdb's table, derived via immunoSEQ multiplex PCR, lists solely in-frame clones and lacks some. Here the sample spans roughly 80,000 clones, 90% to 95% being singletons. The cohort excluded patients with autoimmune disease history or systemic immunosuppression. V dropped 6 bases and J dropped 7 bases, with 9 bases sitting between them. This CDR3 contains 11 residues. The germline CDR1 and CDR2 sequences are KGHSH and LQKENI. Comments on this clone: Its antigen is still unknown.

The TCR was taken from an adult with an advanced solid tumor such as melanoma, head and neck, liver or kidney cancer. This sequence joins TRBV18 and TRBJ1-1; D gene ambiguous. The specimen comprised CD4+ or CD8+ T cells sorted from blood, sampled in a trial of the OX40 agonist ivuxolimab. The CDR3 region has the DNA TGTGCCAGCTCTCCAGACCGTGAAGCTTTCTTT. It encodes CASSPDREAFF.